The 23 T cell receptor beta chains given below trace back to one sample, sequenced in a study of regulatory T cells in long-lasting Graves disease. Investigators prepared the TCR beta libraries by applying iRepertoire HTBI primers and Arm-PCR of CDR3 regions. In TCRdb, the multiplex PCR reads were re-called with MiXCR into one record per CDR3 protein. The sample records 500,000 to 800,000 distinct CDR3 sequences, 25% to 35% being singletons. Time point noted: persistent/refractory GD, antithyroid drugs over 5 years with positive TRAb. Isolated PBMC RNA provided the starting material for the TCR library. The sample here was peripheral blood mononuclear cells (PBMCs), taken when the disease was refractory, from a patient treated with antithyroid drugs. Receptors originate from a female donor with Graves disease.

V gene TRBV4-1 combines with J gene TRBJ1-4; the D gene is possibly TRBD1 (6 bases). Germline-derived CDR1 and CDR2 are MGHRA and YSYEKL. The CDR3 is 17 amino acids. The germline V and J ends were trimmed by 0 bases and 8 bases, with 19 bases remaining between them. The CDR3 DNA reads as TGCGCCAGCAGCCAAGAGTTCCCACAGGGTCTGAAGGAAAAACTGTTTTTT. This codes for CASSQEFPQGLKEKLFF.

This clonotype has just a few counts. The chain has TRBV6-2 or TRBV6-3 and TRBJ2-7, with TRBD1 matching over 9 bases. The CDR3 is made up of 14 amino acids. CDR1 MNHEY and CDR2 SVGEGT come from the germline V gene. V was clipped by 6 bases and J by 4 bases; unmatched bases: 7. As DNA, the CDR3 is TGTGCCAGCAGCCCGGCGGACAGGGGATACGAGCAGTACTTC. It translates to CASSPADRGYEQYF.

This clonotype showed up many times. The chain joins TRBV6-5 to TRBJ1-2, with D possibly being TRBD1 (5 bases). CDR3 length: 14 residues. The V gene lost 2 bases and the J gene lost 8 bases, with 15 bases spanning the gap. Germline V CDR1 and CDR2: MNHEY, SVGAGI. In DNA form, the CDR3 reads TGTGCCAGCAGTTACGGTCTGGGGGTCGAGGGCTACACCTTC. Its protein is CASSYGLGVEGYTF.

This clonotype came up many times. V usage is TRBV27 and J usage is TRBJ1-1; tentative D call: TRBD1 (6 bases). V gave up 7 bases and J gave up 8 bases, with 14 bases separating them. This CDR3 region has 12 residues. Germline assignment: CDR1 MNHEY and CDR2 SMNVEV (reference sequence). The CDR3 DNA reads TGTGCCAGCAAGACGGGGGCGGAAGAAGCTTTCTTT. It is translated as CASKTGAEEAFF.

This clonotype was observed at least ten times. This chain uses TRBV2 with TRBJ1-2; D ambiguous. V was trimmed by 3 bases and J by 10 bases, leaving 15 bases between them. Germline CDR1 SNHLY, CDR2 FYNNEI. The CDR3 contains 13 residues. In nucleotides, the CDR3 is TGTGCCAGCAGTGACATCCAGGCCAGCTCCTACACCTTC. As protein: CASSDIQASSYTF.

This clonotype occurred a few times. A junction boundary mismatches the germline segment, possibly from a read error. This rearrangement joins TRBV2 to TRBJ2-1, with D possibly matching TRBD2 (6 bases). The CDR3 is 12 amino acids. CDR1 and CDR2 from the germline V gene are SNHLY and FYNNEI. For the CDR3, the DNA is TGTGCCGGCAGCGAGGTAGCGGAGACACCGTTCTTC. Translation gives CAGSEVAETPFF.

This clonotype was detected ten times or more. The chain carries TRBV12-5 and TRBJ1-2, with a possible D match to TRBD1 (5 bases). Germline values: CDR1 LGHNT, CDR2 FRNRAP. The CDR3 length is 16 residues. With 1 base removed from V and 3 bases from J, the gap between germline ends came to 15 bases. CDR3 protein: CASGLDRGRYHYGYTF. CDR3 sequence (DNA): TGTGCTAGTGGTTTGGATAGGGGACGGTATCACTATGGCTACACCTTC. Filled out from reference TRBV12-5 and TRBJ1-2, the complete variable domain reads DARVTQTPRHKVTEMGQEVTMRCQPILGHNTVFWYRQTMMQGLELLAYFRNRAPLDDSGMPKDRFSAEMPDATLATLKIQPSEPRDSAVYFCASGLDRGRYHYGYTFGSGTRLTVV.

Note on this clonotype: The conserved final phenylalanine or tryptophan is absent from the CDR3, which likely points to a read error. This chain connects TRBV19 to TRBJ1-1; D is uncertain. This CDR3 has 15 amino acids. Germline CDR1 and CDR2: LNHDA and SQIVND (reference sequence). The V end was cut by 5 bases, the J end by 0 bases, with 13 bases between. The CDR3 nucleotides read TGTGCCAGTAGTGGGTTGCGGACTATGAACACTGAAGCTTTCTCT. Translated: CASSGLRTMNTEAFS.

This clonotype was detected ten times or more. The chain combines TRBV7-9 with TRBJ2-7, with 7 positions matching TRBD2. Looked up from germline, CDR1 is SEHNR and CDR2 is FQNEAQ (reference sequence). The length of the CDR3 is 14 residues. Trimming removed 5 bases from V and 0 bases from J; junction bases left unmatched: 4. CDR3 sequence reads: CASSRTSASYEQYF. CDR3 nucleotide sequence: TGTGCCAGCAGCCGTACTAGCGCCTCCTACGAGCAGTACTTC.

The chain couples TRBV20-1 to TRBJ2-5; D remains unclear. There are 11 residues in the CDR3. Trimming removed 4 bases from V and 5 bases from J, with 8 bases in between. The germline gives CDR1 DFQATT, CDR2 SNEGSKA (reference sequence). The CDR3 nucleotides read TGCAGTGCTATTGACCGGGAGACCCAGTACTTC. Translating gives CSAIDRETQYF.

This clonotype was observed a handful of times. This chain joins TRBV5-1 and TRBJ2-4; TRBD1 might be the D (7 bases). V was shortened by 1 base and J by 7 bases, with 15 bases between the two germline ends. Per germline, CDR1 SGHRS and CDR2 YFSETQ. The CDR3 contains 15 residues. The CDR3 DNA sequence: TGCGCCAGCAGCTTGAAAACAGGGGCGGGGAACATTCAGTACTTC. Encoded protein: CASSLKTGAGNIQYF.

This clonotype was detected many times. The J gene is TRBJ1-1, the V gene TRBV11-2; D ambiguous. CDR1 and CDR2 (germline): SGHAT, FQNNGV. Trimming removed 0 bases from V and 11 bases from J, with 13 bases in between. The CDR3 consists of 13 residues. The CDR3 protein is CASSLEVVSDAFF. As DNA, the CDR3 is TGTGCCAGCAGCTTAGAAGTGGTCTCGGATGCTTTCTTT.

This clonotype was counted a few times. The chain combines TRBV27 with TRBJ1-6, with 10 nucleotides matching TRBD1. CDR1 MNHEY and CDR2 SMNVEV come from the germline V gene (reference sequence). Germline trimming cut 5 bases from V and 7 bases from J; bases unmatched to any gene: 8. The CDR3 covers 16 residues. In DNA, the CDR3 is TGTGCCAGCAGTCTCATTTGGGACAGGGGAAATTCACCCCTCCACTTT. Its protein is CASSLIWDRGNSPLHF.

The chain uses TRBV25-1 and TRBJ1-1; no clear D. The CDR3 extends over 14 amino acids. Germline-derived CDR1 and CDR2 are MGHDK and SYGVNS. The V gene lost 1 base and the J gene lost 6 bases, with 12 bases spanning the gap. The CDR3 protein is CASSESGSSAEAFF. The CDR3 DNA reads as TGTGCCAGCAGTGAATCCGGCAGCAGCGCTGAAGCTTTCTTT.

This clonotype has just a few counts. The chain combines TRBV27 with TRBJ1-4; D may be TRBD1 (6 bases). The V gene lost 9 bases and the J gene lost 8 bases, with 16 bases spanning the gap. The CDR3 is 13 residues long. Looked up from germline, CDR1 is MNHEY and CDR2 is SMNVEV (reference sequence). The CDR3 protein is CASGRRDNEKLFF. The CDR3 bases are TGTGCCAGTGGACGTCGGGACAACGAAAAACTGTTTTTT.

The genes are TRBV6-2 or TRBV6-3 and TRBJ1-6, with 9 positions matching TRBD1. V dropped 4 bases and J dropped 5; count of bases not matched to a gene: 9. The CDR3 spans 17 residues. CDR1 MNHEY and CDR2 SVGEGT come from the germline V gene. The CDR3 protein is CASSSDHRDRDNSPLHF. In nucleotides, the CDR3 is TGTGCCAGCAGTTCAGATCACCGGGACAGGGATAATTCACCCCTCCACTTT.

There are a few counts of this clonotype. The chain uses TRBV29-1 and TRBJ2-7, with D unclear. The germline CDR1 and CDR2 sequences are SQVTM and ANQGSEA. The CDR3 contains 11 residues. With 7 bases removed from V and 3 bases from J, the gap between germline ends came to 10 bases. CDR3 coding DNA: TGCAGCGCTATTGGGGTCTACGAGCAGTACTTC. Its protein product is CSAIGVYEQYF.

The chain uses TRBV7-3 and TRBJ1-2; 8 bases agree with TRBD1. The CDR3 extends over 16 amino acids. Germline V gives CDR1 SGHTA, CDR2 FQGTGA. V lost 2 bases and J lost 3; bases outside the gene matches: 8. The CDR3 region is CASSLDGTGIHYGYTF. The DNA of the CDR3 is TGTGCCAGCAGCTTAGATGGGACAGGAATTCACTATGGCTACACCTTC. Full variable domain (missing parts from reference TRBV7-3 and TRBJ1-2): GAGVSQTPSNKVTEKGKYVELRCDPISGHTALYWYRQSLGQGPEFLIYFQGTGAADDSGLPNDRFFAVRPEGSVSTLKIQRTERGDSAVYLCASSLDGTGIHYGYTFGSGTRLTVV.

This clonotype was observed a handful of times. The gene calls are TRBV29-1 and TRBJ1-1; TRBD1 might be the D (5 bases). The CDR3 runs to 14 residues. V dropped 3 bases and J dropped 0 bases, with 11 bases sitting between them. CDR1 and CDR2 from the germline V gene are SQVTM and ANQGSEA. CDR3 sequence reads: CSVEAAGMNTEAFF. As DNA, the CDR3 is TGCAGCGTTGAGGCAGCAGGGATGAACACTGAAGCTTTCTTT.

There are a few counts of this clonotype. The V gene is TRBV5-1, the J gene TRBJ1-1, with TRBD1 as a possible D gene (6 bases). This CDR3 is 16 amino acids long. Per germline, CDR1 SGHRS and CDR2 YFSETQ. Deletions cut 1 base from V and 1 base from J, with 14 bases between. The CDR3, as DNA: TGCGCCAGCAGCTTGCCTAAAACAGGGTCGAACACTGAAGCTTTCTTT. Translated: CASSLPKTGSNTEAFF.

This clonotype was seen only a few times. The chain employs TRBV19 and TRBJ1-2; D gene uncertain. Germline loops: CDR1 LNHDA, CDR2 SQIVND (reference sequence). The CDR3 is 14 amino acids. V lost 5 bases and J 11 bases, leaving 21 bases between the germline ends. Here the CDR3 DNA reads TGTGCCAGTAGTGGCCCGGAATGGGCTATGCGGTACACCTTC. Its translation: CASSGPEWAMRYTF.

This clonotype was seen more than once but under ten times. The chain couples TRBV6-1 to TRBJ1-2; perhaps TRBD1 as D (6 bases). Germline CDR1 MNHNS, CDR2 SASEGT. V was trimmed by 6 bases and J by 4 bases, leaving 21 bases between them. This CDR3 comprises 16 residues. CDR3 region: CASSRGRGLMVYGYTF. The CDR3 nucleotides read TGTGCCAGCAGCCGCGGGCGGGGGCTAATGGTCTATGGCTACACCTTC.

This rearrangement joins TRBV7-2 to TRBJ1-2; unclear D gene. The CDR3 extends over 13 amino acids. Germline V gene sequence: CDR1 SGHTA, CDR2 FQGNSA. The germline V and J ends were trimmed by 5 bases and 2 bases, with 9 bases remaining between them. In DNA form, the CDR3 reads TGTGCCAGCAGCGTAAGCTTAAACTATGGCTACACCTTC. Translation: CASSVSLNYGYTF.